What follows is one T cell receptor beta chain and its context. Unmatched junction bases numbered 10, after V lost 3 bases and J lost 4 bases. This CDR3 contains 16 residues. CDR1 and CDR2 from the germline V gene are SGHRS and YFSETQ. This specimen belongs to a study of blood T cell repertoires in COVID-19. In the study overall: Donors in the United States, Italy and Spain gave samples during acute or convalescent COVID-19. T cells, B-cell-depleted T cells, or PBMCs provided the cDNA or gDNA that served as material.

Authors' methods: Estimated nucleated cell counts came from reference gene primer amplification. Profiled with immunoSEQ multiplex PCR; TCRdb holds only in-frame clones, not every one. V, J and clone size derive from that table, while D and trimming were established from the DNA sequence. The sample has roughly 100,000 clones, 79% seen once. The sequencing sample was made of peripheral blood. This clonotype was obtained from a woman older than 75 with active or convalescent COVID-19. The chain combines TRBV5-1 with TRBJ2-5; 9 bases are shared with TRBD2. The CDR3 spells CASSWAPAGGGETQYF. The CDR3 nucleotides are TGCGCCAGCAGCTGGGCCCCCGCGGGGGGGGGAGAGACCCAGTACTTC. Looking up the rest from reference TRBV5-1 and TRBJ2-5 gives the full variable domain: KAGVTQTPRYLIKTRGQQVTLSCSPISGHRSVSWYQQTPGQGLQFLFEYFSETQRNKGNFPGRFSGRQFSNSRSEMNVSTLELGDSALYLCASSWAPAGGGETQYFGPGTRLLVL.